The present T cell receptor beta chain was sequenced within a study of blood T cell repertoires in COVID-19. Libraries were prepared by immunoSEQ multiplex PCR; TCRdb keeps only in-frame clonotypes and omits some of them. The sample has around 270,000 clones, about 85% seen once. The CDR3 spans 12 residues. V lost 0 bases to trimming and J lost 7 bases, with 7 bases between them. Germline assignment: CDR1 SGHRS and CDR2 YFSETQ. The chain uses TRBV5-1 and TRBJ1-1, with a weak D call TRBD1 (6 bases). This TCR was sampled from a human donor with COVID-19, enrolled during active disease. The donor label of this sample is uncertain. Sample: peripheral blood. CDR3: CASSLETGEAFF. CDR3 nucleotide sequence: TGCGCCAGCAGCTTGGAGACAGGTGAAGCTTTCTTT.